The present TCR beta chain was sequenced within a study of response to subunit inactivated influenza vaccine. Whole-study findings and limits: After each seasonal influenza vaccination, few new T cells are recruited, the authors suggested.

Turning to this clonotype: Its antigen is currently unknown.

V lost 4 bases to trimming and J lost 4 bases, with 11 bases between them. Germline lookup yields CDR1 SQVTM and CDR2 ANQGSEA. The CDR3 has 13 residues. From the RT-PCR reads, TCRdb called clonotypes with MiXCR, one entry per CDR3 protein. The sample lists about 650,000 distinct CDR3 sequences, around 15% occurring once. This specimen consisted of PBMCs from blood, obtained around two weeks before vaccination. The V call is TRBV29-1, the J call TRBJ2-1; D unclear. This sequence was found in a man between 50 and 59 years old who received an inactivated influenza vaccine. CDR3 sequence (DNA): TGCAGCGTTGGAGTCAGCGAGTACAATGAGCAGTTCTTC. Translation: CSVGVSEYNEQFF.